The 3 T cell receptor beta chains given below trace back to one sample, sequenced in a study of shared clonotypes between healthy human individuals. Here immunoSEQ multiplex PCR was the method, and the copy in TCRdb shows in-frame clones only, minus some. Of about 1,800,000 clones in the sample, roughly 94% were seen once. CD45RO-negative, CCR7-positively selected cells formed the naive CD8 fraction, excluding terminally differentiated effector memory CD45RA+ cells. The sequenced sample was naive CD8+ T cells sorted from blood. Source of these receptors: a man aged 18 to 29 in good health.

The sample holds a few counts of this clone. The CDR3 region is CASSQVVSGLSNQPQHF. The CDR3 DNA sequence: TGCGCCAGCAGCCAAGTAGTAAGCGGACTCAGTAATCAGCCCCAGCATTTT. The gene calls are TRBV4-1 and TRBJ1-5; D is uncertain. Germline V gene data show CDR1 as MGHRA and CDR2 as YSYEKL. V lost 1 base and J lost 4, with 17 bases in between. The length of the CDR3 is 17 residues.

The chain employs TRBV5-6 and TRBJ1-5, with D tentatively TRBD1 (6 bases). This CDR3 is built from 14 residues. Per germline, CDR1 SGHDT and CDR2 YYEEEE. V was trimmed by 1 base and J by 6 bases, leaving 11 bases between them. CDR3 nucleotides: TGTGCCAGCAGCTTGACGGGGGCGCTTCAGCCCCAGCATTTT. The encoded protein is CASSLTGALQPQHF.

The chain has TRBV11-2 and TRBJ1-1; TRBD1 is a possible D gene (6 bases). This CDR3 is 14 amino acids long. Germline loops: CDR1 SGHAT, CDR2 FQNNGV. Trimming removed 6 bases at V and 5 bases at J, with 16 bases between. The CDR3: CASSPTTGQTEAFF. CDR3 DNA sequence: TGTGCCAGCAGTCCTACAACAGGGCAGACTGAAGCTTTCTTT.